Each of the 19 T cell receptor beta chains below was sequenced from the same sample in a study of T cell responses to AZD1222 COVID-19 vaccine. Measured with immunoSEQ multiplex PCR; TCRdb has only the in-frame clones, and not every one. The sample contains about 100,000 clones, approximately 88% of which appear only once. The material was peripheral blood, obtained on day 0 of AZD1222 vaccination. The receptors stem from an adult in good health.

The V gene is TRBV6-6, the J gene TRBJ1-4; 8 nucleotides agree with TRBD1. This CDR3 has 14 residues. The V gene's germline CDR1 is MNHNY and CDR2 SVGAGI (reference sequence). The junction had 7 bases not matched to a gene; V was cut back by 6 bases and J by 7 bases. Here the CDR3 DNA reads TGTGCCAGCAGGGAGCAGGGGGCGGGTGAAAAACTGTTTTTT. The encoded protein is CASREQGAGEKLFF.

The chain recombines TRBV3-1 (or the pseudogene TRBV3-2) with TRBJ1-1; D not resolved. The germline CDR1 and CDR2 sequences are LGHDT and YNNKEL (reference sequence). The CDR3 has 15 amino acids. Trimming pared 0 bases from V and 4 bases from J, leaving 12 bases between. CDR3 residues: CASSQEVSLITEAFF. Written as DNA, the CDR3 is TGTGCCAGCAGCCAAGAAGTCAGTTTGATCACTGAAGCTTTCTTT.

This rearrangement joins TRBV5-1 to TRBJ1-2; 8 bases agree with TRBD1. From germline, CDR1 is SGHRS and CDR2 YFSETQ. The CDR3 is 16 amino acids. V shed 3 bases, J shed 5 bases, and the junction held 12 bases outside the gene matches. The CDR3 is CASSSQGARGHYGYTF. For the CDR3, the DNA is TGCGCCAGCAGCTCTCAAGGGGCCAGGGGGCATTATGGCTACACCTTC.

J is TRBJ1-5 and V is TRBV12-3 or TRBV12-4; D may be TRBD1 (5 bases). V was shortened by 2 bases and J by 7 bases, with 9 bases between the two germline ends. CDR3 length equals 13 residues. CDR3 nucleotides: TGTGCCAGCAGTTTACAGGGATTCCAGCCCCAGCATTTT. This encodes CASSLQGFQPQHF.

The V call is TRBV5-1, the J call TRBJ2-5; D is unclear. Germline V gene sequence: CDR1 SGHRS, CDR2 YFSETQ. The CDR3 is 17 amino acids. V was trimmed by 1 base and J by 3 bases, leaving 19 bases between them. The CDR3 bases are TGCGCCAGCAGCTTGAAGCCTTTCTCTCGGAGAGAAGAGACCCAGTACTTC. Translated, it gives CASSLKPFSRREETQYF. The full variable domain, with the rest looked up from reference TRBV5-1 and TRBJ2-5, is KAGVTQTPRYLIKTRGQQVTLSCSPISGHRSVSWYQQTPGQGLQFLFEYFSETQRNKGNFPGRFSGRQFSNSRSEMNVSTLELGDSALYLCASSLKPFSRREETQYFGPGTRLLVL.

This clone was seen a handful of times. The chain is built from TRBV4-1 and TRBJ1-5, with D possibly matching TRBD1 (6 bases). Germline V CDR1 and CDR2: MGHRA, YSYEKL. The CDR3 extends over 14 amino acids. Trimming left V 5 bases short and J 2 bases short, with 10 bases between. In DNA form, the CDR3 reads TGCGCCAGCAGCTACCGACAGGGCAATCAGCCCCAGCATTTT. This sequence encodes CASSYRQGNQPQHF.

The chain recombines TRBV27 with TRBJ2-2, with D perhaps matching TRBD1 (7 bases). With 6 bases removed from V and 0 bases from J, the gap between germline ends came to 11 bases. The CDR3 is made up of 15 amino acids. Looked up from germline, CDR1 is MNHEY and CDR2 is SMNVEV (reference sequence). CDR3 in DNA: TGTGCCAGCAGGGGGGGACAGACGAACACCGGGGAGCTGTTTTTT. Its protein is CASRGGQTNTGELFF.

The chain joins TRBV28 to TRBJ1-2, with D possibly TRBD1 on 6 matching bases. Trimming pared 5 bases from V and 8 bases from J, leaving 15 bases between. The germline gives CDR1 MDHEN, CDR2 SYDVKM. The length of the CDR3 is 13 residues. The CDR3 loop reads CASSLDRLRGYTF. The CDR3 DNA reads as TGTGCCAGCAGTCTCGACAGGTTACGCGGCTACACCTTC.

The chain uses TRBV28 and TRBJ2-7, with 11 positions matching TRBD2. This CDR3 has 14 amino acids. CDR1 and CDR2 from the germline V gene are MDHEN and SYDVKM. Unmatched junction bases numbered 1, after V lost 6 bases and J lost 0 bases. CDR3 bases: TGTGCCAGCAGCGGGACTAGCGGCTCCTACGAGCAGTACTTC. Protein sequence: CASSGTSGSYEQYF.

CDR3 region: CASSFPYTEAFF. CDR3 DNA sequence: TGTGCCAGCAGTTTCCCATACACTGAAGCTTTCTTT. The V call is TRBV6-2 or TRBV6-3, the J call TRBJ1-1; D ambiguous. V lost 4 bases to trimming and J lost 3 bases, with 6 bases between them. In germline, CDR1 is MNHEY, CDR2 SVGEGT. The CDR3 totals 12 residues.

The DNA of the CDR3 is TGTGCCAGCTCACCCCAGGGGGCGAATGGCTACACCTTC. Its translation is CASSPQGANGYTF. The gene calls are TRBV18 and TRBJ1-2; TRBD1 matches 8 bases. J gave up 6 bases and V 3 bases, and 3 bases lay outside the gene matches. The CDR3 contains 13 residues. Germline V gene data show CDR1 as KGHSH and CDR2 as LQKENI.

The V gene is TRBV5-1, the J gene TRBJ1-1; D call uncertain. V shed 3 bases and J shed 0 bases, with 12 bases lying between them. Looked up from germline, CDR1 is SGHRS and CDR2 is YFSETQ. This CDR3 region has 15 residues. DNA of the CDR3: TGCGCCAGCAGCTCCTCATCGGGTGTGAACACTGAAGCTTTCTTT. This encodes CASSSSSGVNTEAFF.

The table lists this clone with a count of one. The genes are TRBV5-1 and TRBJ2-7; 8 nucleotides line up with TRBD1. The trim removed 7 bases at V and 3 bases at J, leaving 0 bases unmatched. Germline values: CDR1 SGHRS, CDR2 YFSETQ. There are 11 residues in the CDR3. CDR3 region: CASGQGYEQYF. Here the CDR3 DNA reads TGCGCCAGCGGACAGGGCTACGAGCAGTACTTC.

V usage is TRBV19 and J usage is TRBJ1-2; D gene ambiguous. Between the trimmed V and J ends, which lost 6 bases and 8 bases, there was a span of 10 bases. This CDR3 spans 11 amino acids. Germline loops: CDR1 LNHDA, CDR2 SQIVND (reference sequence). DNA of the CDR3: TGTGCCAGTAGCCGTAATCTCGGCTACACCTTC. It translates to CASSRNLGYTF.

The gene calls are TRBV7-9 and TRBJ1-4; D call uncertain. The CDR3 consists of 16 residues. The germline V gene encodes CDR1 SEHNR and CDR2 FQNEAQ (reference sequence). The V end lost 4 bases, the J end lost 8 bases, and 20 bases lay between the germline ends. The CDR3 coding sequence is TGTGCCAGCAGCTCGGGGTCCATTGGTCCCGGCGAAAAACTGTTTTTT. Its translation: CASSSGSIGPGEKLFF. The whole variable domain, remainder taken from reference TRBV7-9 and TRBJ1-4, is DTGVSQNPRHKITKRGQNVTFRCDPISEHNRLYWYRQTLGQGPEFLTYFQNEAQLEKSRLLSDRFSAERPKGSFSTLEIQRTEQGDSAMYLCASSSGSIGPGEKLFFGSGTQLSVL.

This clone is a singleton in its sample. The gene calls are TRBV29-1 and TRBJ2-2, with 7 bases that match TRBD1. V shed 4 bases, J shed 5 bases, and the junction held 28 bases outside the gene matches. The CDR3 spans 21 residues. CDR1 SQVTM and CDR2 ANQGSEA come from the germline V gene. In DNA form, the CDR3 reads TGCAGCGTTGTAATGACCCCTTCCAACATAGGGGGCACCAGGGGGACCGGGGAGCTGTTTTTT. This codes for CSVVMTPSNIGGTRGTGELFF.

This chain connects TRBV5-1 to TRBJ1-5, with D hard to call. V lost 0 bases to trimming and J lost 7 bases, with 14 bases between them. This CDR3 is built from 15 residues. Germline V CDR1 and CDR2: SGHRS, YFSETQ. CDR3 coding DNA: TGCGCCAGCAGCTTGGGGGGTGCGCTGGGGCAGCCCCAGCATTTT. Its protein product is CASSLGGALGQPQHF.

The chain links TRBV7-9 to TRBJ2-7, with D unclear. In germline, CDR1 is SEHNR, CDR2 FQNEAQ (reference sequence). Trimming pared 3 bases from V and 7 bases from J, leaving 7 bases between. The CDR3 runs to 11 residues. CDR3 sequence reads: CASSFSGEQYF. For the CDR3, the DNA is TGTGCCAGCAGCTTCTCTGGAGAGCAGTACTTC.

The chain recombines TRBV4-1 with TRBJ2-2; D is perhaps TRBD2 (5 bases). This CDR3 is 14 amino acids long. The V gene's germline CDR1 is MGHRA and CDR2 YSYEKL. Trimming stripped 1 base from V and 7 bases from J, with 10 bases between. The CDR3 DNA is TGCGCCAGCAGCCAAGGGCTAGACTACGGGGAGCTGTTTTTT. It is translated as CASSQGLDYGELFF.